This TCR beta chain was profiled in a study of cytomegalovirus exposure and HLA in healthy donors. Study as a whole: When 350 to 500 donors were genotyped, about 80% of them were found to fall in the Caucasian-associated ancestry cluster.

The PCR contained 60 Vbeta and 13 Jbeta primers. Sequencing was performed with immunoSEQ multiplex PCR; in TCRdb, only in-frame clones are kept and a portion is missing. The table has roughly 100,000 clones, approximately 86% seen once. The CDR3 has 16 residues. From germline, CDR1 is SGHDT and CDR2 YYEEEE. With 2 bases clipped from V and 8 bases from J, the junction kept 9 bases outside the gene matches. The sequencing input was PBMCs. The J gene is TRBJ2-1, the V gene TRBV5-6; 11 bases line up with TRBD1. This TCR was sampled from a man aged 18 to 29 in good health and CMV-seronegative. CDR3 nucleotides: TGTGCCAGCAGCTTAACCTTAATGGGACAGGGGGATGAGCAGTTCTTC. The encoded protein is CASSLTLMGQGDEQFF.